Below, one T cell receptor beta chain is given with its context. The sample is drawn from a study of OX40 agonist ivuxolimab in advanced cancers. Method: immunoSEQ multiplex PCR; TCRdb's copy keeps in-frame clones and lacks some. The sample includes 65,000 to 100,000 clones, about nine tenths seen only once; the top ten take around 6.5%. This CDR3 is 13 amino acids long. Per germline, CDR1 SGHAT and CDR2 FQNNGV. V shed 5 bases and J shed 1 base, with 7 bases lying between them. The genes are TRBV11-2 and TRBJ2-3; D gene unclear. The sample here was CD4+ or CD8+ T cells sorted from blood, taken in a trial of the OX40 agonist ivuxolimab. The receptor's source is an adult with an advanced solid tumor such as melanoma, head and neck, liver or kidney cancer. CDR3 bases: TGTGCCAGCAGCCCCGAGGGCACAGATACGCAGTATTTT. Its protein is CASSPEGTDTQYF. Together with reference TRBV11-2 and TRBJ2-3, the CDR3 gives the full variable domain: EAGVAQSPRYKIIEKRQSVAFWCNPISGHATLYWYQQILGQGPKLLIQFQNNGVVDDSQLPKDRFSAERLKGVDSTLKIQPAKLEDSAVYLCASSPEGTDTQYFGPGTRLTVL.